This T cell receptor (beta chain) was recovered during a study of blood T cell repertoires in COVID-19. The method was immunoSEQ multiplex PCR; TCRdb's version includes in-frame clones alone and lacks a portion of them. Among 250,000 to 350,000 clones listed, over 75% were seen once. With 3 bases removed from V and 0 bases from J, the gap between germline ends came to 12 bases. Germline CDR1 is MGHRA and CDR2 is YSYEKL. The CDR3 is 16 amino acids. The chain couples TRBV4-1 to TRBJ1-5; D is undetermined. Sample: PBMCs or T cells enriched from blood (not recorded which). The clonotype was recovered from a woman aged 25 to 45 who had recovered from COVID-19. The CDR3 loop is CASSQSGIHSNQPQHF. Written as DNA, the CDR3 is TGCGCCAGCAGCCAGTCCGGGATCCATAGCAATCAGCCCCAGCATTTT.